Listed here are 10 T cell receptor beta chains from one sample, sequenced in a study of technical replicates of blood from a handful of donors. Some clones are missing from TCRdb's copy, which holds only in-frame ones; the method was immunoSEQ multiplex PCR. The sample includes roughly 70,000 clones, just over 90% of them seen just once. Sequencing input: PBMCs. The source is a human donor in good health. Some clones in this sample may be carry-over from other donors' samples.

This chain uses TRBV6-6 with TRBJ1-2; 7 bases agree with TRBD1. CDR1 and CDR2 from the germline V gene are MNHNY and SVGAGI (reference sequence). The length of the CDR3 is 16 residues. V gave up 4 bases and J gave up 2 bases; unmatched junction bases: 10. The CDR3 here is CASSSATGLTNYGYTF. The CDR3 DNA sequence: TGTGCCAGCAGTTCTGCGACAGGGCTAACCAACTATGGCTACACCTTC.

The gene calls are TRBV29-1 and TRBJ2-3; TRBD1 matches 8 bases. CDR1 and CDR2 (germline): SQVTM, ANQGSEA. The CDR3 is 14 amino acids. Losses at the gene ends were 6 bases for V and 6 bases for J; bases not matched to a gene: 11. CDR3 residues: CSVSWTGRGDTQYF. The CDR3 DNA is TGCAGCGTCTCTTGGACAGGGCGCGGGGATACGCAGTATTTT.

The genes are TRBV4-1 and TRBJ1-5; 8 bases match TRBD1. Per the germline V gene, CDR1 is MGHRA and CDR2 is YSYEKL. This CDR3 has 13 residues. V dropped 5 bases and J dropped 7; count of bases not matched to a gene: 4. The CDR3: CASSGHRGQPQHF. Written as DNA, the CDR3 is TGCGCCAGCAGCGGTCACAGGGGGCAGCCCCAGCATTTT.

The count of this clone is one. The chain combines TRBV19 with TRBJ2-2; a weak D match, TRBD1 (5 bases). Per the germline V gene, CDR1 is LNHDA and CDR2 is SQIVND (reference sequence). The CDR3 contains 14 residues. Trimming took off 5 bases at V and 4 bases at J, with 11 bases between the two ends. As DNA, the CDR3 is TGTGCCAGTAGTGCCCAGGGCAGCACCGGGGAGCTGTTTTTT. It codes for CASSAQGSTGELFF.

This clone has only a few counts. CDR3: CARSLSRLPNTGELFF. The CDR3 coding sequence is TGTGCCAGAAGCCTCTCAAGACTACCGAACACCGGGGAGCTGTTTTTT. The chain employs TRBV5-3 and TRBJ2-2; tentative D call: TRBD2 (5 bases). TRBV5-3 belongs to the ORF category, with a function that is uncertain. The CDR3 sequence is 16 residues long. Trimming pared 4 bases from V and 0 bases from J, leaving 13 bases between.

The CDR3 here is CASSSDRSGNTIYF. The CDR3 nucleotides are TGTGCCAGCTCATCGGACAGGTCTGGAAACACCATATATTTT. The chain uses TRBV18 and TRBJ1-3; 7 positions agree with TRBD1. This CDR3 region has 14 residues. Germline CDR1 KGHSH, CDR2 LQKENI. The J segment lost 1 base and the V segment lost 5 bases, leaving 2 bases of the junction unmatched.

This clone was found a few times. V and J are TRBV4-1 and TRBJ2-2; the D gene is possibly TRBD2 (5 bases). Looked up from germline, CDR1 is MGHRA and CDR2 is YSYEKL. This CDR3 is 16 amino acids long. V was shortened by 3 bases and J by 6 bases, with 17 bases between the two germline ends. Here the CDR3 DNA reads TGCGCCAGCAGCCACGTGCTCGGGGAGCTGTCCGGGGAGCTGTTTTTT. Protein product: CASSHVLGELSGELFF.

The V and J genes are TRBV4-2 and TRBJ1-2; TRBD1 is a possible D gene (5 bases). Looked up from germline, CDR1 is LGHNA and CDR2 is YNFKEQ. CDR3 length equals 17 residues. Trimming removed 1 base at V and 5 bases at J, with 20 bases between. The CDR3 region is CASSQAASTASRYGYTF. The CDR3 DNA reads TGTGCCAGCAGCCAAGCTGCGTCGACAGCCTCTAGGTATGGCTACACCTTC.

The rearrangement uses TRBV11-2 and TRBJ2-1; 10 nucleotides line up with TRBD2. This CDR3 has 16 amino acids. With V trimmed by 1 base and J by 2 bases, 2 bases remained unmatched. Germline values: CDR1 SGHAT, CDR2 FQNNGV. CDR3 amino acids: CASSLAGLAPYNEQFF. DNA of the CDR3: TGTGCCAGCAGCTTAGCGGGACTAGCGCCCTACAATGAGCAGTTCTTC.

The CDR3 protein is CASSQALQAQQYF. The CDR3 coding sequence is TGCGCCAGCAGCCAGGCCTTACAGGCACAGCAGTACTTC. This chain joins TRBV4-1 and TRBJ2-7; TRBD1 is a possible D gene (5 bases). The V end was cut by 3 bases, the J end by 8 bases, with 14 bases between. The CDR3 sequence is 13 residues long. Germline V gene sequence: CDR1 MGHRA, CDR2 YSYEKL.